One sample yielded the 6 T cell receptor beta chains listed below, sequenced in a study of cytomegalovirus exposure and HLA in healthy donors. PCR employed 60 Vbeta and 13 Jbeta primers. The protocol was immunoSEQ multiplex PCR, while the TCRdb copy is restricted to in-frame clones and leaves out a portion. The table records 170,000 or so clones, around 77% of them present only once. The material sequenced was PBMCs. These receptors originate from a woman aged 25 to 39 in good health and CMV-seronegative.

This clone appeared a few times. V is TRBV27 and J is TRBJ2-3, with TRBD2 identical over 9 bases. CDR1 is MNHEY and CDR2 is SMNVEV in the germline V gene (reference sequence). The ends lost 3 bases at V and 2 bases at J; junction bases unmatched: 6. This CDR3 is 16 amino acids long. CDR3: CASSLLAGTFTDTQYF. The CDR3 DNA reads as TGTGCCAGCAGTTTGCTAGCGGGGACTTTCACAGATACGCAGTATTTT.

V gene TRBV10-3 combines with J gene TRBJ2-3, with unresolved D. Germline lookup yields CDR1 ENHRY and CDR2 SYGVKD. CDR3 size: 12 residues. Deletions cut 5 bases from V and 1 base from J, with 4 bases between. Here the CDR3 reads CAISQGTDTQYF. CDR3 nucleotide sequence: TGTGCCATCAGTCAGGGCACAGATACGCAGTATTTT.

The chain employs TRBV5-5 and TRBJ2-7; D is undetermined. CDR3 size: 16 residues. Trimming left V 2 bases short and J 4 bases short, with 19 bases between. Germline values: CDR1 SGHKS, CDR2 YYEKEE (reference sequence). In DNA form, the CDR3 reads TGTGCCAGCAGCTTCGCCCCTAATAGAGGAGATTACGAGCAGTACTTC. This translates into CASSFAPNRGDYEQYF.

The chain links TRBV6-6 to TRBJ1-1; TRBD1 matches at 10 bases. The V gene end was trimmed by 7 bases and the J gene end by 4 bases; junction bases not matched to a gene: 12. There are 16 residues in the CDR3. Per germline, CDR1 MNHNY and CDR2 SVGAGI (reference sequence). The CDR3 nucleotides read TGTGCCAGCACCTCCGACAGGGGGCGAGGCATCACTGAAGCTTTCTTT. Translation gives CASTSDRGRGITEAFF.

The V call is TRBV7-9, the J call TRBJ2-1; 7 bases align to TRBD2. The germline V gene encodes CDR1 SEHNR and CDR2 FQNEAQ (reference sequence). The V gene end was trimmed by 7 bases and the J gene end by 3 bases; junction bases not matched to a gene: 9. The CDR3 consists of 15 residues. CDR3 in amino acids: CASTLGGGLYNEQFF. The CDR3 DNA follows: TGTGCCAGCACCCTAGGCGGGGGACTCTACAATGAGCAGTTCTTC.

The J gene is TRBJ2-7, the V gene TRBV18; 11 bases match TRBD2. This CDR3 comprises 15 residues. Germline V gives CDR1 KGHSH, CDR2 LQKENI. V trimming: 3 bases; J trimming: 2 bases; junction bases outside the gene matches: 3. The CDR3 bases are TGTGCCAGCTCACCCGGGACTAGCGGACCCTACGAGCAGTACTTC. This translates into CASSPGTSGPYEQYF.